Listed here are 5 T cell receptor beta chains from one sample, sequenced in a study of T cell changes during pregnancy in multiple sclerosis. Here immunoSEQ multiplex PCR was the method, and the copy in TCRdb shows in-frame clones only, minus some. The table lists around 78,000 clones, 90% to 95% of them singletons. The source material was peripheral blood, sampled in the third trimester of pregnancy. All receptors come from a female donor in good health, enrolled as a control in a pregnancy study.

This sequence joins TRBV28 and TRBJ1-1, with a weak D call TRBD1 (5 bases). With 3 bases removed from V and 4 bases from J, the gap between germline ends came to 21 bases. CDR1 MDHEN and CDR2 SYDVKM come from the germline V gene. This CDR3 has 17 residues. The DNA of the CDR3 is TGTGCCAGCAGTTTTTGGGGGAAGGGACTAGCTAGCACTGAAGCTTTCTTT. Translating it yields CASSFWGKGLASTEAFF. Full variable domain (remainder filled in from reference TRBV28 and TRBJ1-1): DVKVTQSSRYLVKRTGEKVFLECVQDMDHENMFWYRQDPGLGLRLIYFSYDVKMKEKGDIPEGYSVSREKKERFSLILESASTNQTSMYLCASSFWGKGLASTEAFFGQGTRLTVV.

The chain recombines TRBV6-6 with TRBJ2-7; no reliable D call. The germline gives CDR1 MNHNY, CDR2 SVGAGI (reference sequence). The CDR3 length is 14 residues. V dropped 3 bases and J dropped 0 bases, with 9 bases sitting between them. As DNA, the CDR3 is TGTGCCAGCAGTTATCTGCGGAGCTCCTACGAGCAGTACTTC. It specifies CASSYLRSSYEQYF.

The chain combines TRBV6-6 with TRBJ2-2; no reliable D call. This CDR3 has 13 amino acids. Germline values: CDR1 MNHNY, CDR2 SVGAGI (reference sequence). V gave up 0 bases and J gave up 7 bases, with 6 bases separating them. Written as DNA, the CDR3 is TGTGCCAGCAGTTACTCCCTAGACGGGGAGCTGTTTTTT. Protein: CASSYSLDGELFF.

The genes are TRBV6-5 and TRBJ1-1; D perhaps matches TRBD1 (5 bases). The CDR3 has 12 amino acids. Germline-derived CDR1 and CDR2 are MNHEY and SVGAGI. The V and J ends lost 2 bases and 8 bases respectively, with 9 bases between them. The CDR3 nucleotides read TGTGCCAGCAGTTACAACAGGTACGAAGCTTTCTTT. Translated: CASSYNRYEAFF.

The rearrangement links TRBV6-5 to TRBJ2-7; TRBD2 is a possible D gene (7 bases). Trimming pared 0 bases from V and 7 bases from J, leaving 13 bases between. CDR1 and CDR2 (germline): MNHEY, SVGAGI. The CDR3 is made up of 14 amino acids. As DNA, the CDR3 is TGTGCCAGCAGTTACTCCTCCGGGGGGACAGAGCAGTACTTC. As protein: CASSYSSGGTEQYF.